The entry below gives a single T cell receptor beta chain sequence along with its context. Other DNA sequences in this specimen translate into the identical CDR3. The data belong to a study of blood T cell repertoires in COVID-19. Sequencing used immunoSEQ multiplex PCR; TCRdb keeps in-frame clones, though not all of them. The table records 360,000 or so clones, roughly 90% of them present only once. Sequencing was carried out using peripheral blood. The clonotype originates from a man aged 18 to 35 with active or convalescent COVID-19.

CDR3 protein: CASSPPGGRETQYF. CDR3 nucleotides: TGTGCCAGCTCACCGCCCGGGGGTAGAGAGACCCAGTACTTC. V usage is TRBV18 and J usage is TRBJ2-5; a possible D gene is TRBD2 (6 bases). Germline values: CDR1 KGHSH, CDR2 LQKENI. With 3 bases removed from V and 4 bases from J, the gap between germline ends came to 12 bases. The CDR3 is 14 residues long.